This entry lists 10 T cell receptor beta chains sequenced from one sample in a study of cytomegalovirus exposure and HLA in healthy donors. With 60 Vbeta and 13 Jbeta primers, the PCR was carried out. Data came from immunoSEQ multiplex PCR; TCRdb stores just in-frame clones and leaves some out. The data contain roughly 140,000 clones, roughly 80% of them singletons. The sample comprised PBMCs. The receptors come from a woman between 40 and 55 years old in good health and CMV-seropositive.

Notes on this clone: Germline and junction disagree at one end, which may indicate a read error. Other DNA sequences from this sample encode an identical CDR3 as well. The rearrangement links TRBV5-1 to TRBJ1-2; 7 bases line up with TRBD1. CDR3 length: 14 amino acids. Per germline, CDR1 SGHRS and CDR2 YFSETQ. CDR3 coding DNA: TGCGCCAGCAGCGGCGGGACAGCTAATTATGGCTACACCTTC. This translates into CASSGGTANYGYTF.

The J gene is TRBJ2-1, the V gene TRBV5-1; D is perhaps TRBD2 (6 bases). Germline lookup yields CDR1 SGHRS and CDR2 YFSETQ. The CDR3 length is 15 residues. Trimming pared 1 base from V and 0 bases from J, leaving 8 bases between. CDR3 sequence: CASSLTSTSYNEQFF. In DNA, the CDR3 is TGCGCCAGCAGCTTGACTAGCACCTCCTACAATGAGCAGTTCTTC.

The chain recombines TRBV7-7 with TRBJ2-2; D may be TRBD2 (5 bases). CDR3 length equals 14 residues. V was pared by 6 bases and J by 2 bases, with 10 bases between. CDR1 is SSHAT, CDR2 FNYEAQ, per germline (reference sequence). The CDR3 sequence: CASSRTVNTGELFF. For the CDR3, the DNA is TGTGCCAGCAGTCGGACTGTCAACACCGGGGAGCTGTTTTTT.

The chain links TRBV18 to TRBJ2-2; tentative D call: TRBD2 (5 bases). Germline CDR1 KGHSH, CDR2 LQKENI. The CDR3 is 14 amino acids. Trimming left V 1 base short and J 4 bases short, with 7 bases between. In DNA form, the CDR3 reads TGTGCCAGCTCACCACAACGGGGCACCGGGGAGCTGTTTTTT. It yields the protein CASSPQRGTGELFF.

This chain uses TRBV20-1 with TRBJ2-7; possible D gene TRBD2, 5 bases. V lost 6 bases to trimming and J lost 8 bases, with 5 bases between them. CDR3 size: 8 residues. Per germline, CDR1 DFQATT and CDR2 SNEGSKA (reference sequence). The CDR3 coding sequence is TGCAGTGCCGGGAAGCAGTACTTC. This sequence encodes CSAGKQYF.

This clone was counted a few times. This sequence joins TRBV11-2 and TRBJ2-3; TRBD2 agrees at 8 bases. This CDR3 has 16 residues. The J segment lost 6 bases and the V segment lost 1 base, leaving 9 bases of the junction unmatched. Germline assignment: CDR1 SGHAT and CDR2 FQNNGV. The CDR3 bases are TGTGCCAGCAGCTTAGTGCACGGGGGGGCCCGGGATACGCAGTATTTT. It encodes CASSLVHGGARDTQYF.

V gene TRBV5-1 combines with J gene TRBJ1-6, with 7 bases lining up with TRBD1. Germline-derived CDR1 and CDR2 are SGHRS and YFSETQ. This CDR3 spans 18 amino acids. V dropped 4 bases and J dropped 10; count of bases not matched to a gene: 20. The CDR3 reads CASSDDRVEWGIRSPLHF. The DNA of the CDR3 is TGCGCCAGCAGCGACGACAGGGTGGAATGGGGGATACGCTCACCCCTCCACTTT.

This chain links TRBV10-3 with TRBJ1-2; 7 bases fit TRBD1. Germline CDR1 and CDR2: ENHRY and SYGVKD. The length of the CDR3 is 12 residues. V trimming: 3 bases; J trimming: 8 bases; junction bases outside the gene matches: 3. CDR3 nucleotide sequence: TGTGCCATCAGTGAACAAGGGGGCGGCTACACCTTC. Residues: CAISEQGGGYTF.

This clone came up a few times. The chain uses TRBV5-1 and TRBJ1-5; D ambiguous. The CDR3 consists of 13 residues. CDR1 is SGHRS and CDR2 is YFSETQ in the germline V gene. Trimming shortened V by 5 bases and J by 3 bases, and 9 bases separated the two germline ends. The CDR3 region has the DNA TGCGCCAGCAGTAACGGAGACAATCAGCCCCAGCATTTT. Translated, it gives CASSNGDNQPQHF. Complete variable domain (other parts from reference TRBV5-1 and TRBJ1-5): KAGVTQTPRYLIKTRGQQVTLSCSPISGHRSVSWYQQTPGQGLQFLFEYFSETQRNKGNFPGRFSGRQFSNSRSEMNVSTLELGDSALYLCASSNGDNQPQHFGDGTRLSIL.

The chain links TRBV2 to TRBJ2-3, with D maybe TRBD1 (6 bases). Germline CDR1 is SNHLY and CDR2 is FYNNEI. Trimming left V 5 bases short and J 0 bases short, with 15 bases between. The CDR3 length is 16 residues. This CDR3 is CASSSLVGASTDTQYF. In DNA, the CDR3 is TGTGCCAGCAGTTCATTGGTGGGGGCGAGCACAGATACGCAGTATTTT.